This T cell receptor (beta chain) is from a study of blood T cell repertoires in COVID-19. Study-level background: From T cells, B-cell-depleted T cells, or PBMCs came the material, which was cDNA or gDNA.

In its sample, this clone was seen once. Other DNA sequences in the sample encode the same CDR3. Germline V gene sequence: CDR1 SNHLY, CDR2 FYNNEI. With V trimmed by 5 bases and J by 1 base, 1 base remained unmatched. This CDR3 region has 14 residues. Sequencing was performed with immunoSEQ multiplex PCR; in TCRdb, only in-frame clones are kept and a portion is missing. The sample lists a few hundred thousand clones, approximately 83% occurring once. Assignments of participants to cohorts depended upon their own reported clinical history. Cohort 3 recovered donors had two negative PCRs, clearance, or symptom resolution.

This clonotype was sampled from a man aged 30 to 45 who had recovered from COVID-19. The chain employs TRBV2 and TRBJ1-4; TRBD1 matches 7 bases. Sequences were obtained from PBMCs or T cells enriched from blood (not recorded which). The CDR3 DNA is TGTGCCAGCAGTAGACAGGGAACTAATGAAAAACTGTTTTTT. It is translated as CASSRQGTNEKLFF.